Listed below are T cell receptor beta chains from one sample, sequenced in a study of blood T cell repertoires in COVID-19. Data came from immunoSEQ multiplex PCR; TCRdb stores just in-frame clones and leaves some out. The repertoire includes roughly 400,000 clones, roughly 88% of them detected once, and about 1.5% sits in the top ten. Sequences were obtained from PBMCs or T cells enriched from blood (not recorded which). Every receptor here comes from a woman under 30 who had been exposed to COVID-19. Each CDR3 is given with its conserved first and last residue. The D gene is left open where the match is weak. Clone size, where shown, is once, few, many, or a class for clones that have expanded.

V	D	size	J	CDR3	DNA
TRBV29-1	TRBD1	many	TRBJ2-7	CSVWTGGSYEQYF	TGCAGCGTTTGGACAGGGGGCTCCTACGAGCAGTACTTC
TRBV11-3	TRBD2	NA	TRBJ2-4	CASSPTGGANNIQYF	TGTGCCAGCAGCCCCACCGGGGGGGCGAATAACATTCAGTACTTC
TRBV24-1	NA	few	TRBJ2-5	CATSDRVGGSAETQYF	TGTGCCACCAGTGACCGTGTAGGAGGGAGTGCGGAGACCCAGTACTTC
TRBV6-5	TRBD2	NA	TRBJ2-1	CASSLADSYNEQFF	TGTGCCAGCAGTCTAGCGGACTCCTACAATGAGCAGTTCTTC
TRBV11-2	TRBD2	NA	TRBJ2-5	CASSGATSGRVETQYF	TGTGCCAGCAGCGGGGCGACTAGCGGGAGGGTAGAGACCCAGTACTTC
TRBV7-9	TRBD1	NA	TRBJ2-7	CASSGQGRGHYEQYF	TGTGCCAGCAGCGGACAGGGCCGCGGTCATTACGAGCAGTACTTC
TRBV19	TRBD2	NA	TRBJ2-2	CASMYTAGVRTGELFF	TGTGCCAGTATGTATACGGCGGGAGTGAGAACCGGGGAGCTGTTTTTT
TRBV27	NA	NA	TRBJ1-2	CASTSFPGWYGYTF	TGTGCCAGCACATCTTTCCCCGGGTGGTATGGCTACACCTTC
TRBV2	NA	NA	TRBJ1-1	CASRGDPEAFF	TGTGCCAGCCGGGGGGACCCTGAAGCTTTCTTT
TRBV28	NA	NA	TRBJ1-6	CASGRGSPLHF	TGTGCCAGCGGTAGGGGATCACCCCTCCACTTT
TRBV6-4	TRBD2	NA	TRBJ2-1	CASSERGGSYNEQFF	TGTGCCAGCAGTGAGCGGGGGGGGTCCTACAATGAGCAGTTCTTC
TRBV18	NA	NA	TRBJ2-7	CASSPPETRLHEQYF	TGTGCCAGCTCACCACCCGAGACTAGACTCCACGAGCAGTACTTC
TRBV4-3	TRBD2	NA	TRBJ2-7	CASSQDWLAGDYEQYF	TGCGCCAGCAGCCAAGATTGGCTAGCGGGGGACTACGAGCAGTACTTC
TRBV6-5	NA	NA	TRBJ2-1	CASTSGTNYNEQFF	TGTGCCAGCACCTCCGGGACAAACTACAATGAGCAGTTCTTC
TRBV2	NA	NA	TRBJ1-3	CASTRMRGNTIYF	TGTGCCAGCACCAGGATGCGCGGAAACACCATATATTTT
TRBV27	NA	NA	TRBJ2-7	CASRPLGAYEQYF	TGTGCCAGTCGACCACTGGGGGCGTACGAGCAGTACTTC
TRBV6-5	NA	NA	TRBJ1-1	CASRKGGGLNTEAFF	TGTGCCAGCAGGAAAGGGGGGGGGTTGAACACTGAAGCTTTCTTT
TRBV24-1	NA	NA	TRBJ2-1	CATSDPLVEYNEQFF	TGTGCCACCAGTGATCCCCTGGTAGAATACAATGAGCAGTTCTTC
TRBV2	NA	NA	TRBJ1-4	CASSDDAGLWDMANEKLFF	TGTGCCAGCAGTGACGACGCCGGCCTCTGGGACATGGCTAATGAAAAACTGTTTTTT
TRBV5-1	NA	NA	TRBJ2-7	CASSFRTGSYEQYF	TGCGCCAGCAGCTTTAGGACGGGATCCTACGAGCAGTACTTC
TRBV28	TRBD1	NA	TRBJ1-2	CASSLYSGQQNYGYTF	TGTGCCAGCAGTTTATATTCGGGACAGCAGAACTATGGCTACACCTTC
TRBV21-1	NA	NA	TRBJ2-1	CASSKGREQFF	TGTGCCAGCAGCAAAGGCCGGGAGCAGTTCTTC
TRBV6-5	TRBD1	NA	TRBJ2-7	CASSYSIQGAYEQYF	TGTGCCAGCAGTTACTCGATACAGGGGGCCTACGAGCAGTACTTC
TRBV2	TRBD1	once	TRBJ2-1	CASRDGTGRSHEQFF	TGTGCCAGCAGGGATGGGACAGGGAGATCGCATGAGCAGTTCTTC
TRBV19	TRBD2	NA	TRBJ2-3	CASSPRTSPPTQYF	TGTGCCAGTAGTCCCCGGACTAGTCCTCCCACGCAGTATTTT
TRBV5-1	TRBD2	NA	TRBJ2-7	CASSPGRGGIYEQYF	TGCGCCAGCAGCCCGGGCCGGGGGGGAATCTACGAGCAGTACTTC
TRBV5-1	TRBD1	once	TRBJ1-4	CASSEGQARNEKLFF	TGCGCCAGCAGCGAGGGACAGGCGAGAAATGAAAAACTGTTTTTT
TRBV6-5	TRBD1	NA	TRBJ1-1	CASSYGDRLNTEAFF	TGTGCCAGCAGTTACGGGGACAGATTGAACACTGAAGCTTTCTTT
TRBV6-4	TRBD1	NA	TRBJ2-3	CASRTTGSTLDTQYF	TGTGCCAGCAGAACGACAGGGTCGACCCTAGATACGCAGTATTTT
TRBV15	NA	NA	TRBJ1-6	CATSRDHSNSPLHF	TGTGCCACCAGCAGAGATCACAGTAATTCACCCCTCCACTTT
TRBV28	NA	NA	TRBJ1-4	CATLLAGQGEKLFF	TGTGCCACGCTTCTGGCGGGCCAGGGGGAAAAACTGTTTTTT
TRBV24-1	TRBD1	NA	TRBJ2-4	CATRRDSRVAKNIQYF	TGTGCCACCAGAAGGGACAGCCGAGTAGCAAAAAACATTCAGTACTTC